This T cell receptor (beta chain) emerged from a study of human T cells and chemical hapten exposure. V dropped 7 bases and J dropped 4 bases, with 13 bases sitting between them. The CDR3 is 14 residues long. TCRdb fed the RACE reads into MiXCR, producing one record per CDR3 protein. The repertoire holds some 110,000 distinct CDR3 sequences, with less than 15% as singletons. This clonotype was counted between two and nine times. Specified time point: pre-sensitization, week 0. Treatment here: therapeutic diphenylcyclopropenone sensitization with weekly scalp DPC. Sequencing used whole blood, obtained in connection with sensitization to the hapten diphenylcyclopropenone (DPC). The TCR comes from a woman aged 45-65 years with alopecia areata. Some clones in this sample may be carry-over from other donors' samples. The chain combines TRBV12-3 or TRBV12-4 with TRBJ2-2; tentatively, D is TRBD1 (6 bases). The CDR3 is CASTLGQSTGELFF. The CDR3, as DNA: TGTGCCAGCACCCTTGGACAGTCCACCGGGGAGCTGTTTTTT.